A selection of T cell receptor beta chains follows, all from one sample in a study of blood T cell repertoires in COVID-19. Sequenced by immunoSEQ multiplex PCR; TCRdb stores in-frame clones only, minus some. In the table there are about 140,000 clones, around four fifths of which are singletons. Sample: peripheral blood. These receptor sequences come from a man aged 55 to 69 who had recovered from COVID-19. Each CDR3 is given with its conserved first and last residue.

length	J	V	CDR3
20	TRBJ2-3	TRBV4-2	CASSQVGQGLTSGGADTQYF
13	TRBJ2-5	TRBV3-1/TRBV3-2	CASSRAGGETQYF
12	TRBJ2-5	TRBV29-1	CSVKSGQETQYF
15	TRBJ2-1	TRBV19	CASSPPSGSYNEQFF
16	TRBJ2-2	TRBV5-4	CASTPRAGSNTGELFF
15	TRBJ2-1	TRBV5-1	CASSLGGTSYNEQFF
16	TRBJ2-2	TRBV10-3	CAISPGTSTNTGELFF
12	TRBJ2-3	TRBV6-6	CASRTGADTQYF
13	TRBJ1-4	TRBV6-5	CATGQGRGEKLFF
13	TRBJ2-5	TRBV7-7	CASSQGGEETQYF
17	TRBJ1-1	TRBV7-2	CASSSRGPSFINTEAFF
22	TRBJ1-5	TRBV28	CASSPYRGPRDRAYNSNQPQHF
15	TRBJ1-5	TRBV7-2	CASSLDGGGNQPQHF
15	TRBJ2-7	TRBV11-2	CASSLGLAGGFEQYF
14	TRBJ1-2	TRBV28	CASSQTGSNYGYTF
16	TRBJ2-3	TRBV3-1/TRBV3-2	CASSHRRGGGTDTQYF